This paragraph covers one T cell receptor (beta chain) sequence. Generated by immunoSEQ multiplex PCR, the TCRdb table keeps only in-frame clones and is missing some. Of 70,000 to 95,000 clones in the sample, about 89% were seen once. This entry comes from a study of blood T cell repertoires in COVID-19. Germline loops: CDR1 SGHRS, CDR2 YFSETQ. The CDR3 runs to 15 residues. Deletions cut 1 base from V and 4 bases from J, with 14 bases between. The specimen was peripheral blood. The chain joins TRBV5-1 to TRBJ2-5; tentatively, D is TRBD1 (6 bases). This sequence was found in a man aged 50 to 59 with COVID-19, enrolled during active disease. The CDR3 coding sequence is TGCGCCAGCAGCTTGAACAGGGCTGGGGGAGAGACCCAGTACTTC. Residues: CASSLNRAGGETQYF.